These T cell receptor beta chains were read from a single sample in a study of blood T cell repertoires in COVID-19. The protocol was immunoSEQ multiplex PCR, while the TCRdb copy is restricted to in-frame clones and leaves out a portion. The sample yields roughly 180,000 clones, roughly 82% seen once. Sequencing input: PBMCs or T cells enriched from blood (not recorded which). The receptors shown here come from a middle-aged man who had recovered from COVID-19. Both conserved end residues are part of each CDR3. A D gene is named only where the DNA matches it firmly. Clone size is not always given. Where it is, it says once, few, many or a class for expanded clones.

v_gene: TRBV6-5
d_gene: .
j_gene: TRBJ1-2
abundance: once
CDR3aa: CASSNPRQEYGYTF
CDR3nt: TGTGCCAGCAGTAACCCTAGACAGGAGTATGGCTACACCTTC

v_gene: TRBV6-5
d_gene: TRBD2
j_gene: TRBJ2-5
abundance: .
CDR3aa: CASSPLAGETQYF
CDR3nt: TGTGCCAGCAGTCCGCTAGCGGGGGAGACCCAGTACTTC

v_gene: TRBV28
d_gene: TRBD1
j_gene: TRBJ1-2
abundance: .
CDR3aa: CASSIPTGIYGYTF
CDR3nt: TGTGCCAGCAGTATACCGACAGGGATCTATGGCTACACCTTC

v_gene: TRBV27
d_gene: TRBD1
j_gene: TRBJ1-2
abundance: .
CDR3aa: CASSLQGAGGYTF
CDR3nt: TGTGCCAGCAGTCTACAGGGGGCGGGGGGCTACACCTTC

v_gene: TRBV24-1
d_gene: TRBD2
j_gene: TRBJ2-2
abundance: .
CDR3aa: CATSDSREGLVGELFF
CDR3nt: TGTGCCACCAGTGATAGTCGGGAGGGCCTGGTCGGGGAGCTGTTTTTT

v_gene: TRBV7-2
d_gene: TRBD1
j_gene: TRBJ2-5
abundance: once
CDR3aa: CASTSQSGTGFYF
CDR3nt: TGTGCCAGCACATCCCAGTCAGGGACAGGGTTTTACTTC

v_gene: TRBV7-9
d_gene: .
j_gene: TRBJ2-2
abundance: .
CDR3aa: CASSLGGRRTGELFF
CDR3nt: TGTGCCAGCAGCTTAGGAGGCCGACGCACCGGGGAGCTGTTTTTT

v_gene: TRBV12-5
d_gene: .
j_gene: TRBJ2-3
abundance: .
CDR3aa: CASGFRVTDTQYF
CDR3nt: TGTGCTAGTGGTTTCAGGGTAACAGATACGCAGTATTTT

v_gene: TRBV4-3
d_gene: TRBD2
j_gene: TRBJ2-3
abundance: .
CDR3aa: CASSLQGGRADTQYF
CDR3nt: TGCGCCAGCAGCCTCCAGGGCGGGAGGGCAGATACGCAGTATTTT

v_gene: TRBV4-2
d_gene: TRBD1
j_gene: TRBJ1-1
abundance: once
CDR3aa: CASSQAVTGGTLNTEAFF
CDR3nt: TGTGCCAGCAGCCAGGCGGTAACAGGGGGAACCTTGAACACTGAAGCTTTCTTT

v_gene: TRBV5-1
d_gene: TRBD1
j_gene: TRBJ1-4
abundance: .
CDR3aa: CASSIRQGEVEKLFF
CDR3nt: TGCGCCAGCAGCATCAGACAGGGGGAGGTTGAAAAACTGTTTTTT

v_gene: TRBV4-3
d_gene: .
j_gene: TRBJ2-2
abundance: .
CDR3aa: CASSQESGGNTGELFF
CDR3nt: TGCGCCAGCAGCCAAGAGAGTGGCGGGAACACCGGGGAGCTGTTTTTT

v_gene: TRBV2
d_gene: .
j_gene: TRBJ1-5
abundance: .
CDR3aa: CASSEGPTGNQPQHF
CDR3nt: TGTGCCAGCAGTGAAGGGCCTACAGGGAACCAGCCCCAGCATTTT

v_gene: TRBV3-1/TRBV3-2
d_gene: .
j_gene: TRBJ2-1
abundance: .
CDR3aa: CASSQDFGNEQFF
CDR3nt: TGTGCCAGCAGCCAAGATTTCGGTAATGAGCAGTTCTTC

v_gene: TRBV3-1/TRBV3-2
d_gene: .
j_gene: TRBJ2-1
abundance: once
CDR3aa: CASSHNAGLDGQQFF
CDR3nt: TGTGCCAGCAGCCACAATGCGGGGCTTGACGGCCAGCAGTTCTTC

v_gene: TRBV2
d_gene: .
j_gene: TRBJ1-2
abundance: once
CDR3aa: CASGGGGYGYTF
CDR3nt: TGTGCCAGTGGGGGGGGCGGCTATGGCTACACCTTC

v_gene: TRBV6-5
d_gene: TRBD1
j_gene: TRBJ1-4
abundance: .
CDR3aa: CASSTWTGGNEKLFF
CDR3nt: TGTGCCAGCAGTACATGGACAGGGGGGAATGAAAAACTGTTTTTT

v_gene: TRBV7-2
d_gene: TRBD2
j_gene: TRBJ2-1
abundance: .
CDR3aa: CASSLARGGLGYNEQFF
CDR3nt: TGTGCCAGCAGCTTAGCGCGTGGGGGACTAGGGTACAATGAGCAGTTCTTC

v_gene: TRBV10-3
d_gene: .
j_gene: TRBJ1-5
abundance: .
CDR3aa: CAISEVRGSGNQPQHF
CDR3nt: TGTGCCATCAGTGAGGTACGGGGATCGGGCAATCAGCCCCAGCATTTT

v_gene: TRBV5-6
d_gene: TRBD1
j_gene: TRBJ1-1
abundance: few
CDR3aa: CASSLQGFLPNTEAFF
CDR3nt: TGTGCCAGCAGCTTACAGGGGTTCCTACCGAACACTGAAGCTTTCTTT

v_gene: TRBV9
d_gene: .
j_gene: TRBJ2-3
abundance: .
CDR3aa: CASSVGGPGDTQYF
CDR3nt: TGTGCCAGCAGCGTAGGCGGTCCGGGAGATACGCAGTATTTT

v_gene: TRBV19
d_gene: .
j_gene: TRBJ2-2
abundance: .
CDR3aa: CASSMIFVAQLNTGELFF
CDR3nt: TGTGCCAGTAGCATGATTTTCGTGGCCCAACTAAACACCGGGGAGCTGTTTTTT

v_gene: TRBV7-2
d_gene: TRBD2
j_gene: TRBJ2-1
abundance: .
CDR3aa: CASSSHQIAGGGYNEQFF
CDR3nt: TGTGCCAGCAGCTCTCACCAAATAGCGGGAGGGGGGTACAATGAGCAGTTCTTC

v_gene: TRBV30
d_gene: TRBD1
j_gene: TRBJ1-3
abundance: .
CDR3aa: CAWSVGQSSGNTIYF
CDR3nt: TGTGCCTGGAGTGTGGGACAGAGCTCTGGAAACACCATATATTTT

v_gene: TRBV29-1
d_gene: .
j_gene: TRBJ2-7
abundance: once
CDR3aa: CSVGQDISYEQYF
CDR3nt: TGCAGCGTTGGCCAGGACATTTCCTACGAGCAGTACTTC

v_gene: TRBV5-1
d_gene: TRBD1
j_gene: TRBJ2-3
abundance: .
CDR3aa: CASRPGTGAWTDTQYF
CDR3nt: TGCGCCAGCAGGCCCGGGACAGGGGCGTGGACAGATACGCAGTATTTT

v_gene: TRBV18
d_gene: .
j_gene: TRBJ2-1
abundance: .
CDR3aa: CASSLGQNFNNEQFF
CDR3nt: TGTGCCAGCTCACTTGGACAGAACTTTAACAATGAGCAGTTCTTC

v_gene: TRBV3-1/TRBV3-2
d_gene: .
j_gene: TRBJ2-2
abundance: .
CDR3aa: CASRRSLDRSNTGELFF
CDR3nt: TGTGCCAGCAGGAGATCACTGGACAGAAGTAACACCGGGGAGCTGTTTTTT

v_gene: TRBV28
d_gene: .
j_gene: TRBJ1-2
abundance: once
CDR3aa: CASSLKGRGGYTF
CDR3nt: TGTGCCAGCAGTTTGAAAGGGAGAGGCGGCTACACCTTC

v_gene: TRBV15
d_gene: TRBD1
j_gene: TRBJ2-7
abundance: .
CDR3aa: CATSRDRTGFHEQYF
CDR3nt: TGTGCCACCAGCAGAGATCGGACAGGGTTCCACGAGCAGTACTTC

v_gene: TRBV10-3
d_gene: .
j_gene: TRBJ2-1
abundance: .
CDR3aa: CAIGPASSGEQFF
CDR3nt: TGTGCCATCGGCCCTGCTAGCTCAGGTGAGCAGTTCTTC

v_gene: TRBV28
d_gene: .
j_gene: TRBJ1-1
abundance: .
CDR3aa: CASSLWGATEAFF
CDR3nt: TGTGCCAGCAGTTTATGGGGGGCCACTGAAGCTTTCTTT

v_gene: TRBV9
d_gene: TRBD2
j_gene: TRBJ2-7
abundance: few
CDR3aa: CASSVGLAGAYEQYF
CDR3nt: TGTGCCAGCAGCGTAGGGCTAGCGGGCGCCTACGAGCAGTACTTC

v_gene: TRBV18
d_gene: TRBD1
j_gene: TRBJ1-2
abundance: few
CDR3aa: CASSTGVIGQGTGYTF
CDR3nt: TGTGCCAGCTCTACCGGCGTCATCGGACAGGGGACCGGCTACACCTTC

v_gene: TRBV6-6
d_gene: .
j_gene: TRBJ1-5
abundance: .
CDR3aa: CASSYIQGDQPQHF
CDR3nt: TGTGCCAGCAGTTACATACAGGGCGATCAGCCCCAGCATTTT

v_gene: TRBV5-6
d_gene: TRBD1
j_gene: TRBJ2-7
abundance: .
CDR3aa: CASSRDRALFYEQYF
CDR3nt: TGTGCCAGCAGCCGGGACAGGGCCCTTTTCTACGAGCAGTACTTC

v_gene: TRBV5-4
d_gene: TRBD1
j_gene: TRBJ2-3
abundance: .
CDR3aa: CASSPFGTGVGTDTQYF
CDR3nt: TGTGCCAGCAGCCCGTTTGGGACAGGGGTAGGAACAGATACGCAGTATTTT

v_gene: TRBV30
d_gene: .
j_gene: TRBJ1-2
abundance: few
CDR3aa: CAWSMSRYGYTF
CDR3nt: TGTGCCTGGAGTATGTCCAGGTACGGCTACACCTTC

v_gene: TRBV7-9
d_gene: .
j_gene: TRBJ1-3
abundance: once
CDR3aa: CASSHTGNVQGNTIYF
CDR3nt: TGTGCCAGCAGCCACACAGGGAACGTTCAAGGAAACACCATATATTTT

v_gene: TRBV15
d_gene: TRBD1
j_gene: TRBJ1-2
abundance: .
CDR3aa: CATANRGRYGYTF
CDR3nt: TGTGCCACTGCGAACAGGGGTCGGTATGGCTACACCTTC

v_gene: TRBV15
d_gene: .
j_gene: TRBJ1-1
abundance: .
CDR3aa: CATSYQGLDEAFF
CDR3nt: TGTGCCACCAGCTACCAGGGGCTAGACGAAGCTTTCTTT

v_gene: TRBV7-2
d_gene: .
j_gene: TRBJ2-1
abundance: .
CDR3aa: CASSASTSSDEQFF
CDR3nt: TGTGCCAGCAGCGCCTCGACTAGTTCCGATGAGCAGTTCTTC

v_gene: TRBV2
d_gene: .
j_gene: TRBJ1-2
abundance: .
CDR3aa: CASRRGVAWGYTF
CDR3nt: TGTGCCAGCCGGCGGGGGGTAGCATGGGGCTACACCTTC

v_gene: TRBV7-2
d_gene: .
j_gene: TRBJ2-2
abundance: .
CDR3aa: CASSLGLFNTGELFF
CDR3nt: TGTGCCAGCAGCTTAGGCCTATTCAACACCGGGGAGCTGTTTTTT

v_gene: TRBV6-6
d_gene: TRBD1
j_gene: TRBJ1-1
abundance: .
CDR3aa: CASSPPQGQGNTEAFF
CDR3nt: TGTGCCAGCAGTCCACCCCAGGGACAGGGAAACACTGAAGCTTTCTTT

v_gene: TRBV3-1/TRBV3-2
d_gene: TRBD1
j_gene: TRBJ1-1
abundance: once
CDR3aa: CASSQGDSEAFF
CDR3nt: TGTGCCAGCAGCCAAGGGGACAGTGAAGCTTTCTTT

v_gene: TRBV24-1
d_gene: .
j_gene: TRBJ1-2
abundance: .
CDR3aa: CATSDLGSGYGYTF
CDR3nt: TGTGCCACCAGTGATTTGGGGAGTGGCTATGGCTACACCTTC

v_gene: TRBV11-2
d_gene: .
j_gene: TRBJ2-3
abundance: .
CDR3aa: CASSLALTDTQYF
CDR3nt: TGTGCCAGCAGCCTAGCCCTCACAGATACGCAGTATTTT

v_gene: TRBV5-6
d_gene: TRBD1
j_gene: TRBJ1-1
abundance: .
CDR3aa: CASRPTGGTEAFF
CDR3nt: TGTGCCAGCAGACCTACAGGGGGCACTGAAGCTTTCTTT

v_gene: TRBV7-3
d_gene: .
j_gene: TRBJ1-1
abundance: .
CDR3aa: CASSPGLGTVSTEAFF
CDR3nt: TGTGCCAGCAGCCCCGGTCTAGGAACCGTGAGCACTGAAGCTTTCTTT

v_gene: TRBV29-1
d_gene: TRBD2
j_gene: TRBJ2-3
abundance: few
CDR3aa: CSVAGTSGRTSTDTQYF
CDR3nt: TGCAGCGTGGCAGGGACTAGCGGGAGGACTAGCACAGATACGCAGTATTTT

v_gene: TRBV18
d_gene: .
j_gene: TRBJ1-3
abundance: .
CDR3aa: CASSRGQLNSGNTIYF
CDR3nt: TGTGCCAGCTCACGGGGACAATTAAACTCTGGAAACACCATATATTTT

v_gene: TRBV7-2
d_gene: .
j_gene: TRBJ2-7
abundance: .
CDR3aa: CASSLGSGLIYEQYF
CDR3nt: TGTGCCAGCAGCTTAGGTTCGGGACTGATCTACGAGCAGTACTTC

v_gene: TRBV2
d_gene: .
j_gene: TRBJ1-2
abundance: .
CDR3aa: CASSERAGLANYGYTF
CDR3nt: TGTGCCAGCAGTGAACGGGCAGGGCTTGCTAACTATGGCTACACCTTC